This T cell receptor beta chain was sequenced for a study of pediatric ulcerative colitis. Study observations and caveats: Blood samples from two patients yielded substantially fewer templates and were excluded from blood-rectal overlap analysis.

The germline CDR1 and CDR2 sequences are SGHTA and FQGTGA. This CDR3 is 16 amino acids long. V trimming: 4 bases; J trimming: 4 bases; junction bases outside the gene matches: 6. Ulcerative colitis patients received no immunosuppressive medication before the diagnostic colonoscopy. The sample holds a few counts of this clone. Its antigen is not known. The survey-level immunoSEQ assay was used. Sequencing used immunoSEQ multiplex PCR; TCRdb keeps in-frame clones, though not all of them. The data hold around 65,000 clones, with 70% to 80% observed a single time. This sequence was found in a boy aged 10-17 years with moderate ulcerative colitis. Sequencing was performed on blood. The chain carries TRBV7-3 and TRBJ2-7; TRBD2 aligns across 14 bases. The CDR3 reads CASSWTSGRRMYEQYF. The CDR3 nucleotides read TGTGCCAGCAGCTGGACTAGCGGGAGGCGGATGTACGAGCAGTACTTC.